Listed below are T cell receptor beta chains from one sample, sequenced in a study of monozygotic twins with inflammatory bowel disease. TCRdb re-called the 5' RACE reads; one entry per CDR3 protein, DNA not given. This sample's table has fewer than 350,000 distinct CDR3 sequences. The sample comprised blood. Source of these receptors: a human donor with ulcerative colitis or Crohn's disease, or a healthy co-twin of an affected twin (not recorded which). CDR3s include the opening cysteine and the closing phenylalanine or tryptophan. Fields, in order: CDR3 length, J gene, V gene, CDR3 protein.

len: 18
j_gene: TRBJ2-6
v_gene: TRBV5-1
CDR3aa: CASSLAGWIQTGANVLTF

len: 13
j_gene: TRBJ2-7
v_gene: TRBV14
CDR3aa: CASSQDHGVEQYF

len: 16
j_gene: TRBJ1-3
v_gene: TRBV28
CDR3aa: CASSYWDRATRNTIYF

len: 15
j_gene: TRBJ2-1
v_gene: TRBV25-1
CDR3aa: CASARQGAGYNEQFF

len: 13
j_gene: TRBJ1-1
v_gene: TRBV20-1
CDR3aa: CSARDPGVTEAFF

len: 14
j_gene: TRBJ2-5
v_gene: TRBV5-1
CDR3aa: CASRPPSLGETQYF

len: 13
j_gene: TRBJ2-3
v_gene: TRBV3-1
CDR3aa: CASSPQLAPAQYF

len: 13
j_gene: TRBJ1-5
v_gene: TRBV6-5
CDR3aa: CASSRDSNQPQHF

len: 17
j_gene: TRBJ2-1
v_gene: TRBV5-6
CDR3aa: CASSQSWDSYSYNEQFF

len: 14
j_gene: TRBJ2-5
v_gene: TRBV12-3/TRBV12-4
CDR3aa: CASSRTSNEETQYF

len: 16
j_gene: TRBJ2-7
v_gene: TRBV28
CDR3aa: CASSLSRVAVSYEQYF

len: 13
j_gene: TRBJ2-7
v_gene: TRBV3-1
CDR3aa: CASSHGLSYEQYF

len: 14
j_gene: TRBJ1-2
v_gene: TRBV6-6
CDR3aa: CASSYTQQGYGYTF

len: 15
j_gene: TRBJ2-2
v_gene: TRBV5-1
CDR3aa: CASSSRAGNTGELFF

len: 15
j_gene: TRBJ1-3
v_gene: TRBV5-1
CDR3aa: CASSPDRGPGNTIYF

len: 11
j_gene: TRBJ2-1
v_gene: TRBV29-1
CDR3aa: CSVRLNNEQFF

len: 15
j_gene: TRBJ2-2
v_gene: TRBV6-2/TRBV6-3
CDR3aa: CASSYGRPPSGELFF

len: 18
j_gene: TRBJ1-1
v_gene: TRBV14
CDR3aa: CASSQGNGGGKMNTEAFF

len: 16
j_gene: TRBJ2-5
v_gene: TRBV30
CDR3aa: CAWSFGGAPPRETQYF

len: 14
j_gene: TRBJ2-1
v_gene: TRBV6-1
CDR3aa: CAIRVIAGDNEQFF

len: 14
j_gene: TRBJ1-6
v_gene: TRBV20-1
CDR3aa: CSARDGAYNSPLHF

len: 13
j_gene: TRBJ1-1
v_gene: TRBV20-1
CDR3aa: CSANGHLNTEAFF

len: 14
j_gene: TRBJ2-7
v_gene: TRBV20-1
CDR3aa: CSASRTKGHYEQYF

len: 14
j_gene: TRBJ2-7
v_gene: TRBV6-5
CDR3aa: CASSYSDRAYEQYF

len: 17
j_gene: TRBJ1-6
v_gene: TRBV21-1
CDR3aa: CASSNGRGREKNSPLHF

len: 15
j_gene: TRBJ2-5
v_gene: TRBV29-1
CDR3aa: CSLQGGDRYQETQYF

len: 15
j_gene: TRBJ2-7
v_gene: TRBV7-6
CDR3aa: CASSLEVEDWYEQYF

len: 14
j_gene: TRBJ1-1
v_gene: TRBV7-2
CDR3aa: CASSLIRAGTEAFF

len: 17
j_gene: TRBJ2-4
v_gene: TRBV7-9
CDR3aa: CASSGTGTGGARNIQYF

len: 12
j_gene: TRBJ2-1
v_gene: TRBV5-4
CDR3aa: CASSLDVDEQFF

len: 14
j_gene: TRBJ2-2
v_gene: TRBV6-1
CDR3aa: CASSKPPNTGELFF

len: 14
j_gene: TRBJ2-3
v_gene: TRBV20-1
CDR3aa: CSAKGGAHTDTQYF

len: 11
j_gene: TRBJ2-1
v_gene: TRBV29-1
CDR3aa: CSVYSENGQFF

len: 15
j_gene: TRBJ2-3
v_gene: TRBV12-3/TRBV12-4
CDR3aa: CASTPRSTSTDTQYF

len: 13
j_gene: TRBJ2-2
v_gene: TRBV29-1
CDR3aa: CSGGQGRDGELFF

len: 19
j_gene: TRBJ2-7
v_gene: TRBV11-2
CDR3aa: CASSSPLSGHDRGFYEQYF

len: 13
j_gene: TRBJ2-7
v_gene: TRBV4-3
CDR3aa: CASSQDQGNEQYF

len: 15
j_gene: TRBJ2-7
v_gene: TRBV20-1
CDR3aa: CSARHRRDSIYEQYF

len: 20
j_gene: TRBJ2-3
v_gene: TRBV4-1
CDR3aa: CASSQPGTSGGASSTDTQYF

len: 14
j_gene: TRBJ1-2
v_gene: TRBV18
CDR3aa: CASSPSQEGNGYTF